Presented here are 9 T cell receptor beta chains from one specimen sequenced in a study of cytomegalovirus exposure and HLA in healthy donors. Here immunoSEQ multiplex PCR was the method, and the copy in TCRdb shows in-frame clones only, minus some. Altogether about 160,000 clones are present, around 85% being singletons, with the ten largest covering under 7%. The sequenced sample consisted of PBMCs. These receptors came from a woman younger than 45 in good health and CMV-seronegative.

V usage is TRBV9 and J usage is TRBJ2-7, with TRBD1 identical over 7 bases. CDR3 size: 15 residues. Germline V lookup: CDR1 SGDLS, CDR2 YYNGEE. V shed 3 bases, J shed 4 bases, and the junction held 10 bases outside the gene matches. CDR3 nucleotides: TGTGCCAGCAGCGAACATACAGGGGTATCGTACGAGCAGTACTTC. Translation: CASSEHTGVSYEQYF.

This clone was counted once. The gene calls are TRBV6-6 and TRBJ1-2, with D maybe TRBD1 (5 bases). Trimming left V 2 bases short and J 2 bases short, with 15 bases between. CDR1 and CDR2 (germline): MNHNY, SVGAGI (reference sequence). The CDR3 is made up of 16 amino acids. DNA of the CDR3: TGTGCCAGCAGTTACCCTGTGACAGCCGTAAACTATGGCTACACCTTC. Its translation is CASSYPVTAVNYGYTF.

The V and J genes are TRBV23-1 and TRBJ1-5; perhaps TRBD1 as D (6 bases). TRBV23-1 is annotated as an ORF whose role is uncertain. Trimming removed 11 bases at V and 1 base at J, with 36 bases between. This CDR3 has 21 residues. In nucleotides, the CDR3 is TGCGCCGGCATGACCCCAGTCCCCGAGACAGGTACTCCCGTAAGCAATCAGCCCCAGCATTTT. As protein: CAGMTPVPETGTPVSNQPQHF.

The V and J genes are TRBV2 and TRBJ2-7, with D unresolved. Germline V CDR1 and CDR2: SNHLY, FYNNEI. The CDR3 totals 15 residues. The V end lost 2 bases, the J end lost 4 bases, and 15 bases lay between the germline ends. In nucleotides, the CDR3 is TGTGCCAGCAGTGAATGGGCCCGGGCAGATTACGAGCAGTACTTC. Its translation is CASSEWARADYEQYF.

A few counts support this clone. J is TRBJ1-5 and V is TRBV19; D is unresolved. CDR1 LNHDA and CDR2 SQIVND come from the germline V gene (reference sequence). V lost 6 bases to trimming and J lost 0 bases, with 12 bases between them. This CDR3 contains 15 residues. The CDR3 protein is CASRTPRPSNQPQHF. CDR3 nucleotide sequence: TGTGCCAGTAGAACCCCTAGGCCTAGCAATCAGCCCCAGCATTTT. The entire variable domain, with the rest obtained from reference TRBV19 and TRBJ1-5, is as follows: DGGITQSPKYLFRKEGQNVTLSCEQNLNHDAMYWYRQDPGQGLRLIYYSQIVNDFQKGDIAEGYSVSREKKESFPLTVTSAQKNPTAFYLCASRTPRPSNQPQHFGDGTRLSIL.

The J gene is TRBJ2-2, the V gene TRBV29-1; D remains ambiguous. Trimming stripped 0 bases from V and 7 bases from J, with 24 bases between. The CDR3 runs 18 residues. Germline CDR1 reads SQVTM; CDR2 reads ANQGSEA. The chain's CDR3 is CSVEDRRQVGRGSGELFF. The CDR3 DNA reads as TGCAGCGTTGAAGATCGCCGGCAAGTCGGCAGAGGCAGCGGGGAGCTGTTTTTT.

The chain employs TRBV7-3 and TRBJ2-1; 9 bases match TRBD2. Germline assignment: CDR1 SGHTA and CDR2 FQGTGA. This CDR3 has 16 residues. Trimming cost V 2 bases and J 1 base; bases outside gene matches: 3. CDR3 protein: CASSLGREGSYNEQFF. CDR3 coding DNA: TGTGCCAGCAGCTTAGGGCGGGAGGGTTCCTACAATGAGCAGTTCTTC.

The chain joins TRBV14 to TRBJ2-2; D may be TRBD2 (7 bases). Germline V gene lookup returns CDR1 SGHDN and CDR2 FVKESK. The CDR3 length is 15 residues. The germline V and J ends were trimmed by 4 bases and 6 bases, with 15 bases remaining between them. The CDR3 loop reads CASSPLSGGAGELFF. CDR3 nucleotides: TGTGCCAGCAGCCCTCTTTCGGGGGGCGCCGGGGAGCTGTTTTTT.

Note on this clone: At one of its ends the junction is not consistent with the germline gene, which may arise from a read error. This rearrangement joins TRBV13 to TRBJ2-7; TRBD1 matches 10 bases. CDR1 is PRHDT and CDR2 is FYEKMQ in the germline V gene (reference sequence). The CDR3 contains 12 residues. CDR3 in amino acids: CASSLAPGQGFF. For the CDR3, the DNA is TGTGCCAGCAGCTTAGCGCCGGGACAGGGGTTCTTC.